This T cell receptor (beta chain) derives from a study of TIL therapy for anti-PD-1-resistant metastatic lung cancer. Study as a whole: Most patients had lung adenocarcinoma; a handful of tumors were EGFR-mutant, two ALK-rearranged; half smoked currently or formerly.

This clone was recorded only once. The junction departs from the called germline gene at one end, perhaps through a read error. This was the immunoSEQ v3 assay. Clones were read by immunoSEQ multiplex PCR, and TCRdb kept only the in-frame ones, dropping some. The sample has tens of thousands of clones; 73% are singletons. The germline V gene has CDR1 ENHRY and CDR2 SYGVKD. This CDR3 spans 12 amino acids. Specified time point: pre-treatment sample, taken before nivolumab and TIL therapy. This sample comprised blood, obtained at baseline. The source is a person aged 25 to 79 with non-small cell lung cancer. V usage is TRBV10-3 and J usage is TRBJ2-1; possibly TRBD1 or TRBD2 for D (5 bases each). The CDR3: CAISESPREPFF. DNA for the CDR3: TGTGCCATCAGTGAGTCGCCCAGGGAGCCGTTCTTC.